This T cell receptor beta chain was sequenced during a study of T cells in Graves' hyperthyroidism and ophthalmopathy. Findings and caveats of the study: Before onset, by a median of around six months, the model predicted ophthalmopathy. Researchers report that a 13 V-J model separated ophthalmopathy from stable hyperthyroidism.

There are a few counts of this clonotype. No antigen is known for it. The germline V gene has CDR1 MGHDK and CDR2 SYGVNS. CDR3 length: 15 amino acids. The V gene end was trimmed by 0 bases and the J gene end by 4 bases; junction bases not matched to a gene: 2. RNA transcripts served as the template for amplifying TCR beta CDR3 regions. During a first-round RT-PCR of the TCR CDR3, the HTBI primer set was used. TCRdb re-called the multiplex PCR reads with MiXCR, one entry per CDR3 protein. The sample consists of hundreds of thousands of distinct CDR3 sequences, roughly 46% of them appearing once. The sequence was obtained from an adult man with Graves' disease, either hyperthyroidism or ophthalmopathy (not recorded which). The sample comprised peripheral blood or thyroid tissue (not recorded which). The chain joins TRBV25-1 to TRBJ2-5, with 10 bases that match TRBD1. The CDR3: CASSEYGTGVETQYF. CDR3 bases: TGTGCCAGCAGTGAATATGGGACAGGGGTAGAGACCCAGTACTTC.